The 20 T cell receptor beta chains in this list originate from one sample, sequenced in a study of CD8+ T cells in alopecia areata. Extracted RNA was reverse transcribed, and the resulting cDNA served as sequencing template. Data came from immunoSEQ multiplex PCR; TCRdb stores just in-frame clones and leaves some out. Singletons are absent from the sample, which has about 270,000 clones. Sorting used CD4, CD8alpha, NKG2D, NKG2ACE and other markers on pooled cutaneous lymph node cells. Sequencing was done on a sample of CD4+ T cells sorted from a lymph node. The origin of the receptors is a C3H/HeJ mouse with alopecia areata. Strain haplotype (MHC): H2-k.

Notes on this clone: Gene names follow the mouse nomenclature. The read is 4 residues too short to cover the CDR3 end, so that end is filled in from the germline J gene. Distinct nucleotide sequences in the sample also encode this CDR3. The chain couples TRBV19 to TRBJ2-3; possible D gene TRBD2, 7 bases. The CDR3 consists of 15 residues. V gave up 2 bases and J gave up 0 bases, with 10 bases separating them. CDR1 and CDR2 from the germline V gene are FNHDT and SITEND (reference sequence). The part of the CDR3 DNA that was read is TGTGCCAGCAGTATTTGGGGGGCTAGTGCAGAA. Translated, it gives CASSIWGASAE. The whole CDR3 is CASSIWGASAETLYF.

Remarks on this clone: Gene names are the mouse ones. The chain's CDR3 is CASSEQNANSDYTF. The CDR3 bases that were read are TGTGCCAGCAGTGAACAAAATGCAAACTCC. V usage is TRBV13-3 and J usage is TRBJ1-2; D is undetermined. The read comes to an end 4 residues before the CDR3 does, leaving the germline J gene to fill in the end. Germline assignment: CDR1 NNHDY and CDR2 SYVADS. This CDR3 spans 14 amino acids. The V end was cut by 2 bases, the J end by 0 bases, with 8 bases between.

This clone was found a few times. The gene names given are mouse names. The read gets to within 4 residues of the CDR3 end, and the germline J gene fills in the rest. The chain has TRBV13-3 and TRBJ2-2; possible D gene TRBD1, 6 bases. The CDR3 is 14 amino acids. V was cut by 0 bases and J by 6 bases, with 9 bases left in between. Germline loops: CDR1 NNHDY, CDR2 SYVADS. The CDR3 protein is CASSDVHRAGQLYF. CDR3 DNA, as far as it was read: TGTGCCAGCAGTGATGTCCACAGGGCCGGG. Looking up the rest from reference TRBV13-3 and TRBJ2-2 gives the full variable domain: EAAVTQSPRSKVAVTGGKVTLSCHQTNNHDYMYWYRQDTGHGLRLIHYSYVADSTEKGDIPDGYKASRPSQENFSLILELASLSQTAVYFCASSDVHRAGQLYFGEGSKLTVL.

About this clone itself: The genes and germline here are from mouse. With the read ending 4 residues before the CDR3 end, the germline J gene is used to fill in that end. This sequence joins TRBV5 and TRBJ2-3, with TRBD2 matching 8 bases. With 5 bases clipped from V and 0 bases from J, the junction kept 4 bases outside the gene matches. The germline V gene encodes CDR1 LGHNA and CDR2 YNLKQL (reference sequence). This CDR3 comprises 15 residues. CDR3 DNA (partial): TGTGCCAGCAGCTCTGGGGGGTCTAGTGCAGAA. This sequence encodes CASSSGGSSAE. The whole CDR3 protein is CASSSGGSSAETLYF.

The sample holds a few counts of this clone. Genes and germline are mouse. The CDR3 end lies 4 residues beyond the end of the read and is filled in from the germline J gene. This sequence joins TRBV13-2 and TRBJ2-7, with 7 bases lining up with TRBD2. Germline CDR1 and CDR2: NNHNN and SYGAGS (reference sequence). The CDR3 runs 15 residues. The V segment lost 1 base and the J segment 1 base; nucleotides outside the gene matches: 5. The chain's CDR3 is CASGDFWGKSYEQYF. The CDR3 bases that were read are TGTGCCAGCGGTGATTTCTGGGGGAAATCCTAT.

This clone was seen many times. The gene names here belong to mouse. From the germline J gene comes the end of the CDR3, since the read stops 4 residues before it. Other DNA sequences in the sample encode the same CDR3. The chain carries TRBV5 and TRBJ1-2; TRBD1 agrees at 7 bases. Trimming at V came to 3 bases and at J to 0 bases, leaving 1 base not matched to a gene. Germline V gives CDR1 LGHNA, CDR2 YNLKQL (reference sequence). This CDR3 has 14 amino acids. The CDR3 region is CASSQGTANSDYTF. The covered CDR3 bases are TGTGCCAGCAGCCAGGGGACAGCAAACTCC.

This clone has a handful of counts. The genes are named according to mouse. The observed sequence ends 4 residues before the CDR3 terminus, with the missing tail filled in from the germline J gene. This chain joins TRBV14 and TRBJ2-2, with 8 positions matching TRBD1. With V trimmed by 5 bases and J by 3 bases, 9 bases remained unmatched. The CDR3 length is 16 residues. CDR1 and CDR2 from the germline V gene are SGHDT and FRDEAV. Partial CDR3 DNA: TGTGCCAGCAGACCCGACAGGGGAGGGGACACCGGG. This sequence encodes CASRPDRGGDTG. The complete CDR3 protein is CASRPDRGGDTGQLYF.

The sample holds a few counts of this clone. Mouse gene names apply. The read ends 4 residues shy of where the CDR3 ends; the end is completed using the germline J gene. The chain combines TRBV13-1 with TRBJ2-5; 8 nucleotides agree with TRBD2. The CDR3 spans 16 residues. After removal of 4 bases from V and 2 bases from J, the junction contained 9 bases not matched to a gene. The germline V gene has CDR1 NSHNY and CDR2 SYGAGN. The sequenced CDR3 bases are TGTGCCAGCAGTCTCCCTCCTGGGGGGAGCCAAGAC. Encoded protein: CASSLPPGGSQD. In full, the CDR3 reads CASSLPPGGSQDTQYF.

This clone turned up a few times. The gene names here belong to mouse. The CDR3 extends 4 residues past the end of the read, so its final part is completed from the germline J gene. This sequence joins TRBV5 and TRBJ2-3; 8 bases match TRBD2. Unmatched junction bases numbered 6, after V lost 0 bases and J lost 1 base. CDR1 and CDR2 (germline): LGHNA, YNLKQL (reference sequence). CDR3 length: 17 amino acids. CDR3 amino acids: CASSQDLLGGGAETLYF. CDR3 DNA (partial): TGTGCCAGCAGCCAAGATTTGCTGGGGGGTGGTGCAGAA.

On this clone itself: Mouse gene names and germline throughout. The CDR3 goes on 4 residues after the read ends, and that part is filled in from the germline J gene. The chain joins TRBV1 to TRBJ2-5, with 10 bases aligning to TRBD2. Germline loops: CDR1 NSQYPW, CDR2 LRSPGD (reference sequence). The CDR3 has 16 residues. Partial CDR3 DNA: TGCACCTGCAGTGCAGATCCTGGGGGGGCACTGGAC. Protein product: CTCSADPGGALD. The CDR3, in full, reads CTCSADPGGALDTQYF.

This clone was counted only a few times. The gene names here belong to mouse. CDR3 in amino acids: CASSPLSGTGRYEQYF. The part of the CDR3 DNA that was read is TGTGCCAGCAGTCCCCTCTCCGGGACTGGGCGATAT. V usage is TRBV19 and J usage is TRBJ2-7, with 9 bases aligning to TRBD2. The read ends 4 residues shy of where the CDR3 ends; the end is completed using the germline J gene. The germline V gene has CDR1 FNHDT and CDR2 SITEND (reference sequence). The CDR3 is made up of 16 amino acids.

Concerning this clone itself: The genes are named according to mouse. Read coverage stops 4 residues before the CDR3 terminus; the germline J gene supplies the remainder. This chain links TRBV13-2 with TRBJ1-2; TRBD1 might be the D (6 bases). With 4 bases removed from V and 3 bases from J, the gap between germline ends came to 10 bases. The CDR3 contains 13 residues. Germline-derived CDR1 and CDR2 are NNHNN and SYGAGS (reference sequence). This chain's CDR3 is CASGTGSYSDYTF. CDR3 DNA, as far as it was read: TGTGCCAGCGGTACAGGGTCATACTCC.

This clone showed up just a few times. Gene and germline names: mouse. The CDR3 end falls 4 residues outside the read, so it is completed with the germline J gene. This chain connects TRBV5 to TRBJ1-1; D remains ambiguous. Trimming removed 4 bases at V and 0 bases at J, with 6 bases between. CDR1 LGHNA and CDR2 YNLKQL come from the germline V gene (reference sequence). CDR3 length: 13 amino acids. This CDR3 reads CASSLQTNTEVFF. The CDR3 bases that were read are TGTGCCAGCAGCCTTCAGACAAACACA.

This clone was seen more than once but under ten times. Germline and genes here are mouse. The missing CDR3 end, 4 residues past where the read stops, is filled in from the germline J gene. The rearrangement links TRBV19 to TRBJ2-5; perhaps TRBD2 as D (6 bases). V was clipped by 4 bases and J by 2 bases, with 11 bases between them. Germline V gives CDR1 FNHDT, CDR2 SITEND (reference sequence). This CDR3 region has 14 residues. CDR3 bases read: TGTGCCAGCAGTCGACTGGACCTCCAAGAC. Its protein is CASSRLDLQD. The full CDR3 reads CASSRLDLQDTQYF.

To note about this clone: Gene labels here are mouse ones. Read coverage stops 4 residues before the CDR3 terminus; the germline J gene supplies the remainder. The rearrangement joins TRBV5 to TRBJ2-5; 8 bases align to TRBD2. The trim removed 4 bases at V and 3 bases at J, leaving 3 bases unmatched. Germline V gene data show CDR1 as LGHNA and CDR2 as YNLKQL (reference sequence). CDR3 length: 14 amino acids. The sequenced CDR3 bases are TGTGCCAGCAGCCTCGGACTGGGACAAGAC. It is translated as CASSLGLGQD. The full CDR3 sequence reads CASSLGLGQDTQYF.

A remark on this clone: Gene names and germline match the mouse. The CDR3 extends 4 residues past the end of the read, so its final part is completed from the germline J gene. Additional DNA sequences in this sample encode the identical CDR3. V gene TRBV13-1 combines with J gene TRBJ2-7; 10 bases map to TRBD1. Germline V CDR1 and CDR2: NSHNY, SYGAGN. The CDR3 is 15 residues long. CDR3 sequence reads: CASSDARDRGDEQYF. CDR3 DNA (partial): TGTGCCAGCAGTGATGCTCGGGACAGGGGAGAT.

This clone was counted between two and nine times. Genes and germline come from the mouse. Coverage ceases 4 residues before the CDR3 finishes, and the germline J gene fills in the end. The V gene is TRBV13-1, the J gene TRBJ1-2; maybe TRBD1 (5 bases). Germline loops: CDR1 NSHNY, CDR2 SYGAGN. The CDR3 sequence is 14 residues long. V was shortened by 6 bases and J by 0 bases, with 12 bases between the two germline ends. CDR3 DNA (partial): TGTGCCAGCACCCCGCAGGGAGCAAACTCC. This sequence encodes CASTPQGANS. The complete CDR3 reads CASTPQGANSDYTF.

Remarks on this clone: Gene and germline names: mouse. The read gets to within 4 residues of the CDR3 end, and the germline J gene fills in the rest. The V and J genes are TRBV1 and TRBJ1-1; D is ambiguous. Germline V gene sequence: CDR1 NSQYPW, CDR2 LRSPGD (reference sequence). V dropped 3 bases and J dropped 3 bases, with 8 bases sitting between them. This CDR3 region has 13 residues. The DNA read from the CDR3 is TGCACCTGCAGTGCTAGCCAGTACACA. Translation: CTCSASQYT. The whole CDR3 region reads CTCSASQYTEVFF.

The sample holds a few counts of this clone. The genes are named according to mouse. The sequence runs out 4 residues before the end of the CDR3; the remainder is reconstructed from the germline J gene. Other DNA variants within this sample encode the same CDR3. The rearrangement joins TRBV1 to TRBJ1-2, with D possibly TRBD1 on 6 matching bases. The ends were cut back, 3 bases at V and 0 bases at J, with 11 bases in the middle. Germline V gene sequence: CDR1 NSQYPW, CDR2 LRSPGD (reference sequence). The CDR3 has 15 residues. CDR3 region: CTCSARGGANSDYTF. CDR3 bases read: TGCACCTGCAGTGCGAGGGGGGGTGCAAACTCC.

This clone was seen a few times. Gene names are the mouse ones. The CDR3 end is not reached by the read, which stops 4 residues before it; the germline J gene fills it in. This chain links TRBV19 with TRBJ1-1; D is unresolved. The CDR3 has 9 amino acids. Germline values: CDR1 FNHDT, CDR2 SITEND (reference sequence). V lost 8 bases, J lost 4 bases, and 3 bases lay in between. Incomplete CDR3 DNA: TGTGCCAGAGGCACA. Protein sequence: CARGT. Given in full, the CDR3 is CARGTEVFF.